This is a list of T cell receptor beta chains from one sample in a study of identical twins. From the 5' RACE reads, TCRdb called clonotypes with MiXCR, one entry per CDR3 protein. The sample lists 700,000 or so distinct CDR3 sequences; around 8.3% were seen once. A further study also used this sample, focusing on yellow fever vaccine responses in identical twins.

Source material: PBMCs. These receptors were collected from a woman in her late teens or twenties in good health. Both conserved end residues are part of each CDR3. D genes are given only for firm matches. A clone size is listed for some rows: how often the clone was seen (once, few, many), or a class if it is expanded.

>.|TRBV5-6|TRBJ2-7|.
CASGVYVVSSYEQYF
TGTGCCAGCGGAGTTTATGTAGTCTCTTCCTACGAGCAGTACTTC
>TRBD1|TRBV12-3/TRBV12-4|TRBJ1-1|.
CASSPQGYSTEAFF
TGTGCCAGCAGCCCACAGGGGTACAGCACTGAAGCTTTCTTT
>TRBD1|TRBV7-3|TRBJ2-2|few
CASSIWTGQRGELFF
TGTGCCAGCAGCATATGGACAGGACAAAGGGGGGAGCTGTTTTTT
>.|TRBV9|TRBJ2-1|.
CASSLIGDIGEQFF
TGTGCCAGCAGCCTCATAGGGGATATAGGCGAGCAGTTCTTC
>TRBD1|TRBV12-3/TRBV12-4|TRBJ2-3|many
CASHTGTGVWVTQYF
TGTGCCAGCCATACCGGGACAGGGGTATGGGTTACGCAGTATTTT
>.|TRBV12-3/TRBV12-4|TRBJ1-5|.
CASSLGQRNQPQHF
TGTGCCAGCAGTTTAGGACAGCGGAATCAGCCCCAGCATTTT
>.|TRBV6-2/TRBV6-3|TRBJ2-7|.
CASLRSPAYEQYF
TGTGCCAGCCTAAGATCCCCCGCCTACGAGCAGTACTTC
>.|TRBV4-3|TRBJ1-1|.
CASSQVTANTEAFF
TGCGCCAGCAGCCAAGTGACAGCGAACACTGAAGCTTTCTTT
>TRBD2|TRBV20-1|TRBJ2-3|many
CSARRGEADTQYF
TGCAGTGCTAGGCGGGGGGAGGCAGATACGCAGTATTTT
>TRBD2|TRBV5-1|TRBJ2-1|few
CASSHVIAGANNEQFF
TGCGCCAGCAGTCATGTCATAGCGGGAGCCAACAATGAGCAGTTCTTC
>.|TRBV30|TRBJ2-7|few
CAWSVLSEQYF
TGTGCCTGGAGTGTATTATCCGAGCAGTACTTC
>TRBD1|TRBV30|TRBJ2-7|few
CAWNPGQGYFSYEQYF
TGTGCCTGGAACCCAGGACAGGGGTATTTCTCCTACGAGCAGTACTTC
>TRBD1|TRBV2|TRBJ2-7|.
CASSPGTGTAGGQYF
TGTGCCAGCAGTCCAGGTACGGGGACAGCTGGAGGGCAGTACTTC
>.|TRBV4-1|TRBJ2-7|few
CASSEAGAPSSYEQYF
TGCGCCAGCAGCGAGGCAGGGGCGCCGAGCTCCTACGAGCAGTACTTC
>.|TRBV9|TRBJ2-2|.
CASSGTANGELFF
TGTGCCAGCAGCGGAACCGCTAACGGGGAGCTGTTTTTT
>TRBD1|TRBV5-1|TRBJ2-7|many
CASSDPGTGLSEQYF
TGCGCCAGCAGTGACCCGGGGACAGGACTTTCGGAGCAGTACTTC
>TRBD2|TRBV6-1|TRBJ2-1|.
CASWEAGGLSEQFF
TGTGCCAGCTGGGAAGCGGGGGGGCTAAGTGAGCAGTTCTTC
>.|TRBV7-9|TRBJ2-1|.
CASRNNEQFF
TGTGCCAGCCGGAACAATGAGCAGTTCTTC
>TRBD1|TRBV7-8|TRBJ1-1|few
CASSLVTGGVGTEAFF
TGTGCCAGCAGCTTAGTTACAGGGGGCGTGGGCACTGAAGCTTTCTTT
>.|TRBV12-3/TRBV12-4|TRBJ2-7|few
CASSFEGLSSEQYF
TGTGCCAGCAGTTTTGAAGGGCTTAGTTCCGAGCAGTACTTC
>TRBD2|TRBV20-1|TRBJ2-5|.
CSARTRFSGGPTLYF
TGCAGTGCTCGGACCCGGTTTAGCGGGGGGCCGACCCTGTACTTC
>.|TRBV7-2|TRBJ2-3|.
CASSPYWSGADTQYF
TGTGCCAGCAGCCCCTACTGGAGTGGGGCAGATACGCAGTATTTT
>.|TRBV12-3/TRBV12-4|TRBJ2-3|.
CASSLKARYDTDTQYF
TGTGCCAGCAGTTTAAAGGCCCGATACGACACAGATACGCAGTATTTT
>.|TRBV7-9|TRBJ2-1|many
CASSGYNEQFF
TGTGCCAGCAGTGGATACAATGAGCAGTTCTTC
>.|TRBV29-1|TRBJ1-3|.
CSVDNESGNTIYF
TGCAGCGTTGATAACGAGTCTGGAAACACCATATATTTT
>.|TRBV4-1|TRBJ2-7|many
CASSQSNHVSSYEQYF
TGCGCCAGCAGCCAAAGTAACCACGTAAGCTCCTACGAGCAGTACTTC
>.|TRBV7-2|TRBJ1-2|few
CASTVLTGGYTF
TGTGCCAGCACCGTACTAACGGGTGGCTACACCTTC
>.|TRBV5-1|TRBJ2-6|few
CASSLLAAISGANVLTF
TGCGCCAGCAGCTTGTTGGCAGCCATCTCTGGGGCCAACGTCCTGACTTTC
>.|TRBV7-3|TRBJ2-1|few
CASSSKGGGLLEQFF
TGTGCCAGCAGCTCAAAGGGGGGCGGATTGCTTGAGCAGTTCTTC
>.|TRBV12-3/TRBV12-4|TRBJ1-2|.
CASSLVTAPYGYTF
TGTGCCAGCAGTTTGGTGACAGCCCCCTATGGCTACACCTTC
>.|TRBV29-1|TRBJ2-7|.
CSVRVAEQYF
TGCAGTGTCAGGGTAGCCGAGCAGTACTTC
>.|TRBV3-1|TRBJ2-1|many
CASSQDTSSWYEQFF
TGTGCCAGCAGCCAAGATACTAGCAGCTGGTATGAGCAGTTCTTC
>.|TRBV7-8|TRBJ2-3|few
CASSLQASLTTDTQYF
TGTGCCAGCAGCTTACAGGCTAGTCTGACCACAGATACGCAGTATTTT
>.|TRBV5-1|TRBJ2-5|many
CASSQLTQGSGETQYF
TGCGCCAGCAGCCAACTTACTCAGGGGTCGGGAGAGACCCAGTACTTC
>.|TRBV6-2/TRBV6-3|TRBJ2-5|few
CASSYSTATPEETQYF
TGTGCCAGCAGTTACTCGACTGCCACCCCGGAGGAGACCCAGTACTTC
>.|TRBV29-1|TRBJ2-2|many
CSVLMSAKSGGGELFF
TGCAGCGTTCTAATGAGTGCCAAGTCGGGCGGCGGGGAGCTGTTTTTT
>.|TRBV2|TRBJ2-3|.
CACCATGGTSGESTDTQYF
TGTGCCTGCTGTGCGACAGGGGGAACTAGCGGGGAGAGCACAGATACGCAGTATTTT